Listed below are T cell receptor beta chains from one sample, sequenced in a study of blood T cell repertoires in COVID-19. Measured with immunoSEQ multiplex PCR; TCRdb has only the in-frame clones, and not every one. Here the sample spans over 200,000 clones, approximately 79% being singletons. Sequencing was performed on peripheral blood. The source is a human donor in a cohort sampled during active COVID-19. The CDR3 runs from the conserved cysteine through the conserved F or W. The D gene is left open where the match is weak.

D: .
length: 15
V: TRBV5-1
J: TRBJ2-7
CDR3: CASSLYPSADYEQYF
DNA: TGCGCCAGCAGCTTGTACCCTAGCGCGGACTACGAGCAGTACTTC

D: TRBD1
length: 18
V: TRBV7-9
J: TRBJ1-5
CDR3: CASSLAGTGGWSNQPQHF
DNA: TGTGCCAGCAGCTTAGCTGGAACAGGGGGCTGGAGCAATCAGCCCCAGCATTTT

D: TRBD1
length: 15
V: TRBV28
J: TRBJ1-1
CDR3: CASTFIDRGSTEAFF
DNA: TGTGCCAGCACCTTTATAGACAGGGGAAGCACTGAAGCTTTCTTT

D: .
length: 14
V: TRBV13
J: TRBJ2-1
CDR3: CASSLGTVINEQFF
DNA: TGTGCCAGCAGCTTAGGTACAGTAATCAATGAGCAGTTCTTC

D: .
length: 13
V: TRBV10-3
J: TRBJ1-6
CDR3: CAIRETENSPLHF
DNA: TGTGCCATCAGGGAGACGGAGAATTCACCCCTCCACTTT

D: TRBD2
length: 16
V: TRBV10-3
J: TRBJ2-3
CDR3: CAISGREAGNTDTQYF
DNA: TGTGCCATCAGTGGAAGGGAAGCGGGGAATACAGATACGCAGTATTTT

D: .
length: 14
V: TRBV6-5
J: TRBJ2-7
CDR3: CASSGRSFSYEQYF
DNA: TGTGCCAGCAGCGGTAGAAGTTTCTCCTACGAGCAGTACTTC

D: TRBD2
length: 13
V: TRBV6-2/TRBV6-3
J: TRBJ2-7
CDR3: CASSTGLAYEQYF
DNA: TGTGCCAGCAGTACCGGACTAGCTTACGAGCAGTACTTC

D: .
length: 14
V: TRBV6-5
J: TRBJ2-5
CDR3: CASSPRVRQETQYF
DNA: TGTGCCAGCAGTCCCCGGGTGCGTCAAGAGACCCAGTACTTC

D: .
length: 13
V: TRBV11-1
J: TRBJ1-1
CDR3: CASSSRGNTEAFF
DNA: TGTGCCAGCAGCTCCAGGGGTAACACTGAAGCTTTCTTT

D: TRBD2
length: 15
V: TRBV28
J: TRBJ2-2
CDR3: CASSFPSGRTGELFF
DNA: TGTGCCAGCAGTTTTCCTAGCGGGAGGACCGGGGAGCTGTTTTTT

D: TRBD1
length: 18
V: TRBV3-1/TRBV3-2
J: TRBJ1-3
CDR3: CASSQEMLDRGLGNTIYF
DNA: TGTGCCAGCAGCCAAGAAATGCTGGACAGGGGGCTTGGAAACACCATATATTTT

D: .
length: 17
V: TRBV7-9
J: TRBJ2-7
CDR3: CASSAKLGLNRGYEQYF
DNA: TGTGCCAGCAGCGCGAAACTCGGACTCAACCGAGGCTACGAGCAGTACTTC

D: TRBD1
length: 15
V: TRBV7-9
J: TRBJ2-3
CDR3: CASSQDRGRADTQYF
DNA: TGTGCCAGCAGCCAAGACAGGGGGCGAGCAGATACGCAGTATTTT